One sample yielded the 5 T cell receptor beta chains listed below, sequenced in a study of T cell responses to AZD1222 COVID-19 vaccine. The repertoire was sequenced with immunoSEQ multiplex PCR; TCRdb's copy has only in-frame clones and lacks some. The sample lists about 76,000 clones, more than 60% seen once, with 27% in the top ten. The sequences come from peripheral blood, collected 28 days after the second dose of the MenACWY control vaccine. All receptors come from an adult who received the MenACWY meningococcal vaccine as a control.

The chain combines TRBV30 with TRBJ1-4; D ambiguous. Germline V gives CDR1 GTSNPN, CDR2 SVGIG (reference sequence). There are 15 residues in the CDR3. V lost 2 bases and J lost 5, with 15 bases in between. The CDR3 loop reads CAWSSQSSLNEKLFF. Written as DNA, the CDR3 is TGTGCCTGGAGTTCCCAAAGCAGTCTCAATGAAAAACTGTTTTTT.

This chain uses TRBV5-1 with TRBJ2-1, with 9 bases that match TRBD2. There are 15 residues in the CDR3. V lost 4 bases to trimming and J lost 4 bases; unmatched junction nucleotides: 6. Per germline, CDR1 SGHRS and CDR2 YFSETQ. The CDR3 sequence: CASSLGGGEYNEQFF. The CDR3 DNA is TGCGCCAGCAGCCTGGGCGGGGGGGAATACAATGAGCAGTTCTTC.

The CDR3 region is CASSGSGNPDEQFF. CDR3 DNA: TGTGCCAGCAGCGGCTCCGGTAATCCCGATGAGCAGTTCTTC. The chain recombines TRBV2 with TRBJ2-1, with unresolved D. Trimming took off 6 bases at V and 8 bases at J, with 17 bases between the two ends. This CDR3 has 14 amino acids. Per the germline V gene, CDR1 is SNHLY and CDR2 is FYNNEI.

The V and J genes are TRBV30 and TRBJ2-1; 8 bases map to TRBD2. Losses at the gene ends were 0 bases for V and 2 bases for J; bases not matched to a gene: 6. The CDR3 runs 16 residues. CDR1 and CDR2 (germline): GTSNPN, SVGIG (reference sequence). CDR3 loop: CAWSVSGRLPYNEQFF. In DNA form, the CDR3 reads TGTGCCTGGAGTGTGAGCGGGAGACTCCCCTACAATGAGCAGTTCTTC.

On this clone: At one of its ends the junction is not consistent with the germline gene, which may arise from a read error. V and J are TRBV7-7 and TRBJ2-5, with 7 bases lining up with TRBD1. The CDR3 covers 13 residues. Germline assignment: CDR1 SSHAT and CDR2 FNYEAQ (reference sequence). The CDR3 here is CASSPNRGETQYF. DNA of the CDR3: TGTGCTAGCAGCCCGAACAGGGGCGAGACCCAGTACTTC.